This passage covers 7 T cell receptor beta chains from one sample sequenced in a study of early T cells in non-severe SARS-CoV-2 infection. TCRdb recomputed calls from the 5' RACE reads with MiXCR, one row per CDR3 protein. Among 100,000 to 150,000 distinct CDR3 sequences, 15% were seen once, and the ten largest hold 21%. Input material: whole blood. The origin of the receptors is an adult who was a healthcare worker with PCR-confirmed SARS-CoV-2 infection or an uninfected control (not recorded which).

The rearrangement uses TRBV11-2 and TRBJ2-2; D perhaps matches TRBD2 (5 bases). CDR1 and CDR2 from the germline V gene are SGHAT and FQNNGV. This CDR3 has 12 amino acids. V lost 6 bases to trimming and J lost 6 bases, with 8 bases between them. The chain's CDR3 is CASSWESGELFF. As DNA, the CDR3 is TGTGCCAGCAGTTGGGAGTCCGGGGAGCTGTTTTTT.

The rearrangement joins TRBV3-1 to TRBJ1-1, with 7 bases fitting TRBD1. Germline CDR1 is LGHDT and CDR2 is YNNKEL (reference sequence). The J segment lost 4 bases and the V segment lost 6 bases, leaving 5 bases of the junction unmatched. The CDR3 extends over 13 amino acids. The CDR3 is CASRPGGGTEAFF. The CDR3 bases are TGTGCCAGCAGGCCAGGGGGTGGCACTGAAGCTTTCTTT.

This clonotype was observed a handful of times. The CDR3 region is CASSPMVPGMSKQYF. CDR3 bases: TGTGCCAGCAGCCCTATGGTACCAGGGATGAGCAAGCAGTACTTC. V usage is TRBV3-1 and J usage is TRBJ2-7, with D possibly matching TRBD1 (5 bases). Between the trimmed V and J ends, which lost 4 bases and 8 bases, there was a span of 21 bases. The CDR3 runs 15 residues. Germline V gene sequence: CDR1 LGHDT, CDR2 YNNKEL (reference sequence).

This sequence joins TRBV19 and TRBJ2-1; 9 nucleotides match TRBD2. Per germline, CDR1 LNHDA and CDR2 SQIVND (reference sequence). The ends lost 3 bases at V and 7 bases at J; junction bases unmatched: 10. CDR3 length equals 16 residues. Here the CDR3 DNA reads TGTGCCAGTAGTATCCTCCTGGGCGCGGGGGGGAATGAGCAGTTCTTC. This translates into CASSILLGAGGNEQFF.

The chain recombines TRBV11-1 with TRBJ2-1; perhaps TRBD2 as D (5 bases). Trimming pared 2 bases from V and 0 bases from J, leaving 11 bases between. The CDR3 runs 16 residues. The germline V gene encodes CDR1 SGHAT and CDR2 FQDESV (reference sequence). CDR3 bases: TGTGCCAGCAGCTTAAATAGCGCGAGCTCCTACAATGAGCAGTTCTTC. Amino acids: CASSLNSASSYNEQFF. Full variable domain (outside the CDR3, taken from reference TRBV11-1 and TRBJ2-1): EAEVAQSPRYKITEKSQAVAFWCDPISGHATLYWYRQILGQGPELLVQFQDESVVDDSQLPKDRFSAERLKGVDSTLKIQPAELGDSAMYLCASSLNSASSYNEQFFGPGTRLTVL.

The sample holds a few counts of this clonotype. The genes are TRBV12-3 or TRBV12-4 and TRBJ1-2; D remains unclear. V lost 3 bases, J lost 9 bases, and 14 bases lay in between. CDR3 length: 13 residues. CDR3 protein: CASSLLGDVSYTF. In DNA, the CDR3 is TGTGCCAGCAGTTTGTTGGGTGATGTGAGCTACACCTTC.

This clonotype has at least ten counts. V is TRBV10-3 and J is TRBJ1-1; maybe TRBD1 (5 bases). V was shortened by 7 bases and J by 1 base, with 10 bases between the two germline ends. The germline V gene has CDR1 ENHRY and CDR2 SYGVKD. CDR3 length: 13 amino acids. This chain's CDR3 is CAIKTGSNTEAFF. CDR3 sequence (DNA): TGTGCCATCAAAACAGGTTCGAACACTGAAGCTTTCTTT.